The T cell receptor beta chain described here comes from a study of blood T cell repertoires in COVID-19. Across the study: Specimens from acute and convalescent COVID-19 originated in the United States, Italy and Spain. PBMCs, B-cell-depleted T cells, or T cells were the source of the cDNA or gDNA that made up the material.

After removal of 3 bases from V and 6 bases from J, the junction contained 8 bases not matched to a gene. The V gene's germline CDR1 is SGHVS and CDR2 FQNEAQ. The CDR3 is made up of 15 amino acids. The authors' processing: Quantification of nucleated cells was approximated via reference gene primer amplification. The table came from immunoSEQ multiplex PCR; TCRdb's copy has only in-frame clones and leaves some out. V, J and clone size are taken as reported in that table, and D and trimming were inferred from the DNA itself. Here the sample spans 200,000 to 250,000 clones, around 83% being singletons.

This chain connects TRBV7-8 to TRBJ2-1; 7 bases fit TRBD1. The clonotype originates from a man in his fifties with active or convalescent COVID-19. Sequences were obtained from peripheral blood. In nucleotides, the CDR3 is TGTGCCAGCAGCTTTCCGGGACAGAGGGTCAATGAGCAGTTCTTC. It translates to CASSFPGQRVNEQFF.